A few counts support the clone carrying this T cell receptor (beta chain). Its antigen is unidentified. Sequenced by immunoSEQ multiplex PCR; TCRdb stores in-frame clones only, minus some. The sample records around 50,000 clones, approximately 84% being singletons. This record comes from a study of a mutant IDH1 vaccine in newly diagnosed glioma. Time point here: week 47, end of study. One vaccine dose held 300 ug of mutant IDH1 20-mer peptide and came with topical imiquimod. This TCR derives from a woman in her thirties with glioma. Some clones in this sample may be carry-over from other donors' samples. Sequencing used PBMCs, obtained from a glioma patient whose treatment included an IDH1 peptide vaccine.

CDR3 sequence: CASSRRVMSTEAFF. CDR3 sequence (DNA): TGCGCCAGCAGCCGCAGGGTTATGAGCACTGAAGCTTTCTTT. The chain employs TRBV4-1 and TRBJ1-1; possibly TRBD1 for D (5 bases). CDR3 size: 14 residues. V shed 4 bases and J shed 4 bases, with 13 bases lying between them. Germline assignment: CDR1 MGHRA and CDR2 YSYEKL.